This TCR beta chain stems from a study of cytomegalovirus exposure and HLA in healthy donors. Points from the study as a whole: In a later analysis, HLA-associated TCR beta chains were more clonally expanded than equally common others.

This clone was seen only a few times. The antigen is not known. Sampled while nominally healthy, donors likely had unrecorded immune exposures. The CDR3 contains 17 residues. V lost 3 bases, J lost 5 bases, and 19 bases lay in between. The germline CDR1 and CDR2 sequences are MDHEN and SYDVKM. PCR was performed using 60 Vbeta and 13 Jbeta primers. Profiling relied on immunoSEQ multiplex PCR, and the TCRdb table lists in-frame clones only, not all of them. The sample has fewer than 250,000 clones, roughly four fifths seen once. This chain links TRBV28 with TRBJ1-4; D uncertain. Sequencing was done on a sample of PBMCs. This clonotype was obtained from a woman aged 30 to 39 in good health and CMV-seropositive. The DNA of the CDR3 is TGTGCCAGCAGTTTCCGGCCCGGCAGCGCGGGGAATGAAAAACTGTTTTTT. It is translated as CASSFRPGSAGNEKLFF.